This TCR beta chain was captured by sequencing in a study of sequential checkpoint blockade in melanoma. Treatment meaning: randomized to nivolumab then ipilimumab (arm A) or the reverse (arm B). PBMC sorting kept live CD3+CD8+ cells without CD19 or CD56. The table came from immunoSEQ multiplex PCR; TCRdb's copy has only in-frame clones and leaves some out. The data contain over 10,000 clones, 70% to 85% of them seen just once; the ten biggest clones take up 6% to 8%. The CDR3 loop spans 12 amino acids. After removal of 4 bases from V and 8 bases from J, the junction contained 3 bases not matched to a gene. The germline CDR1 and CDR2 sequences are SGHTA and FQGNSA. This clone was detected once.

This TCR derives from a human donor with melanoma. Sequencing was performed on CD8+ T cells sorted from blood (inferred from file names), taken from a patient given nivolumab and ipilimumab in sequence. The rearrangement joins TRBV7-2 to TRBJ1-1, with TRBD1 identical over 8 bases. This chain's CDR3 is CASSWTGWEAFF. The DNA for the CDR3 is TGTGCCAGCAGCTGGACAGGGTGGGAAGCTTTCTTT. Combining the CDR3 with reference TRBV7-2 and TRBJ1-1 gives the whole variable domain GAGVSQSPSNKVTEKGKDVELRCDPISGHTALYWYRQSLGQGLEFLIYFQGNSAPDKSGLPSDRFSAERTGGSVSTLTIQRTQQEDSAVYLCASSWTGWEAFFGQGTRLTVV.